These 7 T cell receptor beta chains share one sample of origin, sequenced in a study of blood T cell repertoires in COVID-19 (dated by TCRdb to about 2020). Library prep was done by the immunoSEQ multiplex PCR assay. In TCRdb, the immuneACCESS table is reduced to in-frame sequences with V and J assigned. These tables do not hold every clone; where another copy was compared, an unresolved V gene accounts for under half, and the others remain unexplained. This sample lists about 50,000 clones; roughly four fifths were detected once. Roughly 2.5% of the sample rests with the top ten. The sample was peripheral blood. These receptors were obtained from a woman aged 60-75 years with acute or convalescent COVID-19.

The CDR3 DNA sequence: TGTGCCAGCAGCAGGACTAAGTCCGTGAATCAGCCCCAGCATTTT. Translation: CASSRTKSVNQPQHF. The chain recombines TRBV27 with TRBJ1-5; D is unclear. Germline CDR1 reads MNHEY; CDR2 reads SMNVEV (reference sequence). V was cut by 6 bases and J by 4 bases, with 16 bases left in between. This CDR3 has 15 amino acids.

The CDR3 loop is CASSLPAGIIYF. CDR3 nucleotide sequence: TGTGCCAGCAGCTTGCCCGCAGGAATAATATACTTC. The rearrangement links TRBV5-5 to TRBJ2-4; D is unresolved. The CDR3 is made up of 12 amino acids. V was trimmed by 1 base and J by 16 bases, leaving 15 bases between them. CDR1 SGHKS and CDR2 YYEKEE come from the germline V gene (reference sequence).

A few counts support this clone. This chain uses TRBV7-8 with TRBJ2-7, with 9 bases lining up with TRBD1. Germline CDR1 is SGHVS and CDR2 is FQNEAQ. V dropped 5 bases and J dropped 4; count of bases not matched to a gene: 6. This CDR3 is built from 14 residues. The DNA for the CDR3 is TGTGCCAGCAGCCCCGGGACAGGGAGATACGAGCAGTACTTC. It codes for CASSPGTGRYEQYF.

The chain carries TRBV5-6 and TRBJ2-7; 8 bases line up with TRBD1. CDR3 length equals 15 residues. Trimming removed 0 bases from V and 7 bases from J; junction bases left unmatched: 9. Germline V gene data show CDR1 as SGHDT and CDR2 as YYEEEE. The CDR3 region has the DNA TGTGCCAGCAGCTTGGCCGGGACAGGAGGACGGGAGCAGTACTTC. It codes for CASSLAGTGGREQYF.

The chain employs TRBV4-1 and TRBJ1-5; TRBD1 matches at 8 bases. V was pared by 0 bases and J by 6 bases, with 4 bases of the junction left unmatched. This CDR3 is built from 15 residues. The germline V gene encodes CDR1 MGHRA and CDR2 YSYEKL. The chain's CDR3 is CASSQDRQGLQPQHF. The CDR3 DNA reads TGCGCCAGCAGCCAAGATCGACAGGGGCTTCAGCCCCAGCATTTT.

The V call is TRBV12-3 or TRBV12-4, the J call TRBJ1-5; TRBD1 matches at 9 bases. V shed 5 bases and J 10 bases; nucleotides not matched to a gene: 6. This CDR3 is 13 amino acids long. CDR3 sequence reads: CASSTGTGRPQHF. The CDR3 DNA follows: TGTGCCAGCAGTACCGGGACAGGGCGTCCCCAGCATTTT.

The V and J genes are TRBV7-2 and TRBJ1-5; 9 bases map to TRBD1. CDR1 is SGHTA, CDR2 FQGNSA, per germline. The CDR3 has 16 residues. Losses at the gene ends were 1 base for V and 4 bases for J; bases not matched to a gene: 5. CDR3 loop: CASSLGAQGANQPQHF. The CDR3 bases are TGTGCCAGCAGCTTAGGGGCACAGGGGGCGAATCAGCCCCAGCATTTT.